The subject of this entry is one TCR beta chain. Its target is not known. This specimen comes from a study of cytomegalovirus exposure and HLA in healthy donors. Study outcomes and limitations: Three CMV-associated chains proved CMV antigen-specific in vitro.

Per the germline V gene, CDR1 is KGHSH and CDR2 is LQKENI. Trimming took off 2 bases at V and 5 bases at J, with 10 bases between the two ends. The CDR3 is 14 amino acids. PCR involved 60 Vbeta and 13 Jbeta primers. TCRdb's copy holds only in-frame clones and misses some; the assay was immunoSEQ multiplex PCR. The sample holds about 230,000 clones, 85% seen once. This clonotype was obtained from a human donor in good health. The chain carries TRBV18 and TRBJ2-1; D may be TRBD2 (5 bases). The sequenced sample was PBMCs. CDR3: CASSPSDWNNEQFF. For the CDR3, the DNA is TGTGCCAGCTCACCATCGGACTGGAACAATGAGCAGTTCTTC.